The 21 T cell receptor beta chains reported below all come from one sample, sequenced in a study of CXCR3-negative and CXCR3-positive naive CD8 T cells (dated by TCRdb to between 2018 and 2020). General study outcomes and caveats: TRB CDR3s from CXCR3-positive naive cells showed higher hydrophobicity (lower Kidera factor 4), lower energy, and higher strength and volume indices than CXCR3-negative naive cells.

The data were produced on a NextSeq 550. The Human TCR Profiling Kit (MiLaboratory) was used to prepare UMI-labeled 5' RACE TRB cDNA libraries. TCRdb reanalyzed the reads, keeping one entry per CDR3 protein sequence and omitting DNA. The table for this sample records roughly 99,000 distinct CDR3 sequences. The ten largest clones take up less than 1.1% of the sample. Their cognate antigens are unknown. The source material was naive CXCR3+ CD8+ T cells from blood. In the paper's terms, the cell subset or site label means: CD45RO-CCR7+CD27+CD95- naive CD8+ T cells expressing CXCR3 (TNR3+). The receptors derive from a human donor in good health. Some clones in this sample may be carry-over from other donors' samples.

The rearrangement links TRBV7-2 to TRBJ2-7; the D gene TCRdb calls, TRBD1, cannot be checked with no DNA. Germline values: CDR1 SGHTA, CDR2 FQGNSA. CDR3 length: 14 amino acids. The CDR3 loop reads CASSSDAGHVEQYF.

The CDR3 is CASSDGQGLTSYEQYF. The V and J genes are TRBV3-1 and TRBJ2-7; TCRdb calls TRBD1, which cannot be checked without DNA. The CDR3 spans 16 residues. The V gene's germline CDR1 is LGHDT and CDR2 YNNKEL (reference sequence).

This CDR3 is CASSRGGEQYF. The rearrangement links TRBV2 to TRBJ2-7; TCRdb's assignment of TRBD2 cannot be checked, as there is no DNA. Per germline, CDR1 SNHLY and CDR2 FYNNEI. The CDR3 covers 11 residues.

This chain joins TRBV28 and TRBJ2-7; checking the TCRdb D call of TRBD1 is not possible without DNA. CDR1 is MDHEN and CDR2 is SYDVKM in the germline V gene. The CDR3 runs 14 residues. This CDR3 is CASSPRDTSYEQYF. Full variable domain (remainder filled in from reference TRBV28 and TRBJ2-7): DVKVTQSSRYLVKRTGEKVFLECVQDMDHENMFWYRQDPGLGLRLIYFSYDVKMKEKGDIPEGYSVSREKKERFSLILESASTNQTSMYLCASSPRDTSYEQYFGPGTRLTVT.

CDR3 amino acids: CASSFVANQPQHF. The rearrangement links TRBV5-5 to TRBJ1-5. The CDR3 covers 13 residues. The germline V gene has CDR1 SGHKS and CDR2 YYEKEE (reference sequence).

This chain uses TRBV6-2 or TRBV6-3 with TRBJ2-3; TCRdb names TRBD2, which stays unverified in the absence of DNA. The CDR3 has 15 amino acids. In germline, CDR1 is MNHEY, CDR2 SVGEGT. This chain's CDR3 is CASSLLAGVSDTQYF.

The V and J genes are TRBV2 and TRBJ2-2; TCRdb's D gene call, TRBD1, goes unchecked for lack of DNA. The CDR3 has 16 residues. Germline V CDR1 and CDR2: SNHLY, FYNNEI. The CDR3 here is CASSGGASENTGELFF.

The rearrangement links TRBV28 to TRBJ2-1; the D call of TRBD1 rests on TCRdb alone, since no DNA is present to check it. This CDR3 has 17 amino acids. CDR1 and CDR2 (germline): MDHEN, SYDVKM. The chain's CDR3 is CASSFRDRGRPYNEQFF.

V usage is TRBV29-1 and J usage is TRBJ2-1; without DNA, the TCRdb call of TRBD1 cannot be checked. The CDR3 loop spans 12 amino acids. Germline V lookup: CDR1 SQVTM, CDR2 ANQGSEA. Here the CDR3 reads CSAQDRDNEQFF.

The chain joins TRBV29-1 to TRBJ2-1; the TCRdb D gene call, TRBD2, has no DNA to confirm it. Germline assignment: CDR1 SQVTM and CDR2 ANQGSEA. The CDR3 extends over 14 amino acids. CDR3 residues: CSLPSPDGLNEQFF.

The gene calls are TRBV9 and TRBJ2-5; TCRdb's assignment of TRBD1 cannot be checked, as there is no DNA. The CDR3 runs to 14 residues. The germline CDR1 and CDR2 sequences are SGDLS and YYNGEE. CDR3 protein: CASSVDRTQETQYF.

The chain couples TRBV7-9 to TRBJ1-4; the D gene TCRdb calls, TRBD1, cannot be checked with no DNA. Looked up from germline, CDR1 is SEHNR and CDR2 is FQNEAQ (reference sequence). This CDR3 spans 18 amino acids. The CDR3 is CASSQILPGISTNEKLFF.

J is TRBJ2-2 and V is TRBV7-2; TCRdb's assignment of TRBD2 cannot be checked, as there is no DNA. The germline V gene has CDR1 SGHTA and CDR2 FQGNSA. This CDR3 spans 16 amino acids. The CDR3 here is CASSLTSGSNTGELFF.

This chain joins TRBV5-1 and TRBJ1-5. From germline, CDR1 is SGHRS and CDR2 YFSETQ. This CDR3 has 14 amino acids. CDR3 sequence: CARRTSGGNQPQHF.

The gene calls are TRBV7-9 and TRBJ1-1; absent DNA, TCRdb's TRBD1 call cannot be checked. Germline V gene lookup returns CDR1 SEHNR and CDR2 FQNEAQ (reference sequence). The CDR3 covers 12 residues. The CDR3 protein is CASSTDRPEAFF.

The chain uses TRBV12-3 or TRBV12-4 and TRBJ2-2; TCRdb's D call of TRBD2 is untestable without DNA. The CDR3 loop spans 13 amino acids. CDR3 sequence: CASSSGGTGELFF.

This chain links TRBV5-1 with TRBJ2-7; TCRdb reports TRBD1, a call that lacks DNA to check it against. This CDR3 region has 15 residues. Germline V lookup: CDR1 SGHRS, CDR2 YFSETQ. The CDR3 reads CASSSAGTGSYEQYF.

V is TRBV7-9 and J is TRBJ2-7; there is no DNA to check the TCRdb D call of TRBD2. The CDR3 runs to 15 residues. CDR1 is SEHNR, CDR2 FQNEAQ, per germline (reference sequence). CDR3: CASSLTTSGNYEQYF.

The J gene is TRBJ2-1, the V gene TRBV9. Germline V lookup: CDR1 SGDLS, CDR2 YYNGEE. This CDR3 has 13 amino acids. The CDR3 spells CASSVGRTNEQFF.

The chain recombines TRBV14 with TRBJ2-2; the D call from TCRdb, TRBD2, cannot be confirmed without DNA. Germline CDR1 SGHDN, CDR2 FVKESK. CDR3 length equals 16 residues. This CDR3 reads CASSQGWQGLTGELFF.

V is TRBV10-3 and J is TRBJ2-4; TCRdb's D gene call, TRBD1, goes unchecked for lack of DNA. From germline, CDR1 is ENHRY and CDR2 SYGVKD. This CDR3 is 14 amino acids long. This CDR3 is CAISGGGLENIQYF.